The source of this T cell receptor beta chain is a study of blood T cells in healthy people across ages. Regarding the study as a whole: Long-lived donors exceeded aged donors in naive CD4+ cells and diversity.

No fewer than 5.5 micrograms of total RNA were isolated from every sample. Regarding this clonotype: Its cognate antigen is unknown.

The CDR3 is 15 amino acids. Germline V gene lookup returns CDR1 MNHEY and CDR2 SMNVEV (reference sequence). V lost 3 bases and J 6 bases, leaving 18 bases between the germline ends. It was with a sample-barcoded 5' primer and a J-beta primer mix that a second PCR of about 6 to 12 cycles was run. One entry per CDR3 protein, called by TCRdb with MiXCR from the 5' RACE reads. The sample records roughly 680,000 distinct CDR3 sequences, 45% to 60% being singletons. This sequence originates from a woman aged 80 or over in good health. The rearrangement links TRBV27 to TRBJ2-7, with D possibly being TRBD2 (6 bases). Sequencing was carried out using blood. CDR3 bases: TGTGCCAGCAGTTTCGGAGGGCCCGGATTGTCCGAGCAGTACTTC. As protein: CASSFGGPGLSEQYF.